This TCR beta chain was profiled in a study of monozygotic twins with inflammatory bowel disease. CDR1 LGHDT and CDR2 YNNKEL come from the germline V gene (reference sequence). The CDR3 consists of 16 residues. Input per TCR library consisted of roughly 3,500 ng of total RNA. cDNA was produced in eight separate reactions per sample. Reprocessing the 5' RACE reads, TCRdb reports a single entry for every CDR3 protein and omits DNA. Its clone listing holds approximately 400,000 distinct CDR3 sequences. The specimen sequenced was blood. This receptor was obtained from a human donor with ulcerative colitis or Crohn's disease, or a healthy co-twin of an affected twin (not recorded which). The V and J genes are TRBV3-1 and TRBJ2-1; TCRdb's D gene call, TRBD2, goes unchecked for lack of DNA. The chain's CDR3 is CASSHLAGGPRNEQFF.